This is a list of T cell receptor beta chains from one sample in a study of T cells in Graves' hyperthyroidism and ophthalmopathy. TCRdb used MiXCR to reprocess the multiplex PCR reads, holding one entry per CDR3 protein. The sample holds around 180,000 distinct CDR3 sequences, about 18% seen once. The specimen was blood. The receptors originated from a woman between 50 and 59 years old with Graves' hyperthyroidism. The CDR3 runs from the conserved cysteine through the conserved F or W. The D gene is left open where the match is weak. Clone size is shown for a subset of rows, as once, few, many or a class of expanded clone.

D	V	size	J	DNA	CDR3
-	TRBV7-2	-	TRBJ1-5	TGTGCCAGCAGCTTAGTGGGGGTTGTAGGACAGCCCCAGCATTTT	CASSLVGVVGQPQHF
TRBD2	TRBV20-1	many	TRBJ2-3	TGCAGTGTAGCGGGGGGGATCACAGATACGCAGTATTTT	CSVAGGITDTQYF
-	TRBV5-1	many	TRBJ1-3	TGCGCCAGCAGCTTGGCCGTCGACGAGGGCTCTGGAAACACCATATATTTT	CASSLAVDEGSGNTIYF
-	TRBV15	many	TRBJ1-2	TGTGCCACCAGCAGAGGTGAAGGGAAAGGCTATGGCTACACCTTC	CATSRGEGKGYGYTF
-	TRBV28	many	TRBJ1-2	TGTGCCAGCAGCCGCACAGGGCCCTATGGCTACACCTTC	CASSRTGPYGYTF
-	TRBV7-2	many	TRBJ2-2	TGTGCCAGCAGCCCGTTACCGGGGTCCACCGGGGAGCTGTTTTTT	CASSPLPGSTGELFF
TRBD2	TRBV2	-	TRBJ2-1	TGTGCCAGCAGTGCGACTAGCGGGAGTATCAATGAGCAGTTCTTC	CASSATSGSINEQFF
TRBD2	TRBV24-1	few	TRBJ2-3	TGTGCCACCAGTGATGCTAGCGGGGGCCGTAGCACAGATACGCAGTATTTT	CATSDASGGRSTDTQYF
-	TRBV6-1	-	TRBJ2-3	TGTGCCAGCCGCTTGGAGGATACGCAGTATTTT	CASRLEDTQYF
TRBD2	TRBV20-1	-	TRBJ2-2	TGCAGTGCTTTCCGCGGGGGGTCGAACACCGGGGAGCTGTTTTTT	CSAFRGGSNTGELFF
-	TRBV2	-	TRBJ1-1	TGTGCCAGCGGGGAATTAGACACTGAAGCTTTCTTT	CASGELDTEAFF
-	TRBV25-1	many	TRBJ1-1	TGTGCCAGCAGTGCAACAGAGAACACTGAAGCTTTCTTT	CASSATENTEAFF
-	TRBV4-3	few	TRBJ1-1	TGCGCCAGCAGCCAAATGTCTGGAACTGAAGCTTTCTTT	CASSQMSGTEAFF
-	TRBV7-9	many	TRBJ2-5	TGTGCCAGCAGCTTAGAGGCAGGGGAGCAAGAGACCCAGTACTTC	CASSLEAGEQETQYF
TRBD1	TRBV29-1	many	TRBJ2-2	TGCAGCGTTTGGGACAGCTCGAACACCGGGGAGCTGTTTTTT	CSVWDSSNTGELFF
-	TRBV6-4	once	TRBJ2-3	TGTGCCAGCGGGAAGTGGGGAGGTACGCAGTATTTT	CASGKWGGTQYF
TRBD1	TRBV2	-	TRBJ2-7	TGTGCCAGCAGTGAAAGGACAGGGGCCTACGAGCAGTACTTC	CASSERTGAYEQYF
TRBD2	TRBV9	many	TRBJ2-7	TGTGCCAGCAGCGTTGCGGGGGGACCTAATTACGAGCAGTACTTC	CASSVAGGPNYEQYF
-	TRBV5-1	-	TRBJ1-2	TGCGCCAGCAGGTTACCCGGGTGGAAGGGCTCGGGCTACACCTTC	CASRLPGWKGSGYTF
-	TRBV4-2	many	TRBJ1-2	TGTGCCAGCAGCCAAGCGACAGGAGTCTATGGCTACACCTTC	CASSQATGVYGYTF
-	TRBV5-1	-	TRBJ1-2	TGCGCCAGCAGCTTACAGGAGACTGGGGGCTACACCTTC	CASSLQETGGYTF
TRBD1	TRBV10-2	-	TRBJ2-5	TGCGCCAGCAGTTCCACAGGGGGCGGTAGGAGAGAGACCCAGTACTTC	CASSSTGGGRRETQYF
TRBD1	TRBV11-1	many	TRBJ1-1	TGTGCCAGCAGCAGTGACAGGGTGGCTGAAGCTTTCTTT	CASSSDRVAEAFF
TRBD1	TRBV3-1	few	TRBJ1-4	TGTGCCAGCAGTTCCGGGACAGTAGTTCTTACTAATGAAAAACTGTTTTTT	CASSSGTVVLTNEKLFF
TRBD1	TRBV14	many	TRBJ1-4	TGTGCCAGCAGCGCATCAAGGGGGACAGCCCCAGAAAAACTGTTTTTT	CASSASRGTAPEKLFF
-	TRBV10-3	many	TRBJ1-1	TGTGCCATCAGTGCCCCTAACAACGCGAACACTGAAGCTTTCTTT	CAISAPNNANTEAFF
TRBD1	TRBV29-1	many	TRBJ2-7	TGCAGCGTCACGCCGGGACAGGACTCCTACGAGCAGTACTTC	CSVTPGQDSYEQYF
-	TRBV9	-	TRBJ1-5	TGTGCCAGCAGCGTTTCAGGGGACCATCAGCCCCAGCATTTT	CASSVSGDHQPQHF
-	TRBV4-2	few	TRBJ2-7	TGTGCCAGCAGCCAAGATGGGGGGAGCTCCTACGAGCAGTACTTC	CASSQDGGSSYEQYF
-	TRBV9	many	TRBJ1-1	TGTGCCAGCAGCGCCGGAGGTAAAACTGAAGCTTTCTTT	CASSAGGKTEAFF
TRBD1	TRBV7-9	many	TRBJ2-7	TGTGCCAGCAGCTTAGTTGGACAGGGTCTCTACGAGCAGTACTTC	CASSLVGQGLYEQYF
TRBD1	TRBV18	-	TRBJ2-3	TGTGCCAGCTCACCAAGCCAGACAGGGGGTACGCAGTATTTT	CASSPSQTGGTQYF
-	TRBV19	many	TRBJ1-6	TGTGCCAGTAAGGTATTGACCGATTCTTATTCACCCCTCCACTTT	CASKVLTDSYSPLHF